This T cell receptor (beta chain) appears in the sequencing data of a study of cytomegalovirus exposure and HLA in healthy donors (dated by TCRdb to the late 2010s). Regarding the study in general: In an earlier analysis of 550 to 750 of the donors, 276 Gb of sequence data and approximately 100 million unique TCR beta sequences from about 190 million T cells were reported. In an earlier analysis of more than 550 of the donors, high-throughput TCR beta sequencing was used to judge whether each TCR beta V gene segment behaved as functional or pseudogenic. Both class I and class II loci were covered by HLA typing, at four-digit resolution. Donor age, sex, ethnicity and CMV serostatus were compiled together with the repertoire data. Roughly 300 gigabases of sequencing data and around 87 million unique TCR sequences were included in an early release covering about 700 HLA-typed donors. To study patterns of TCR occurrence, a later analysis re-analyzed previously published TCR beta repertoires from several hundred donors and added high-resolution HLA genotyping. Rather than drawing on any new phenotypic data, the later analysis identified candidate immune exposures from TCR beta sequences and the way those sequences occurred across donors. Of the roughly 410 genotyped donors, less than 90% were placed in the genetic ancestry cluster associated with self-reported Caucasian donors. Along with the roughly 700-subject first cohort, a separate validation cohort of over 90 different subjects was used. The T cell repertoires of 550 to 850 subjects were profiled by immunosequencing and related to cytomegalovirus serostatus. In a later genetic analysis, genome-wide SNP genotypes for about 65% of the roughly 700 donors were used, and that subset was treated as a discovery cohort. Because of strong linkage in the cohort, five DR-DQ haplotypes were treated as single units for association and clustering. On average, roughly 250,000 unique TCR beta nucleotide sequences were sequenced per donor among about 400 genotyped donors of the cohort, with roughly 18% of those sequences being non-productive. Typing coverage differed by locus: A, B, C, DRB1 and DQB1 were typed in about 620-640 donors, DQA1 in 500 to 550, DPA1 in approximately 610, and DPB1 in about 450. The study combined high-throughput TCR immunosequencing, statistical association of individual TCRs with disease status, and machine learning to predict cytomegalovirus infection status. Every repertoire in the discovery cohort had been generated on one and the same sequencing platform. The study aimed to test whether cataloging public T cell receptors could reveal signatures of past pathogen exposure.

Broader findings and caveats from the paper: Three of the identified cytomegalovirus-associated TCR beta chains were confirmed in vitro to be specific for cytomegalovirus antigens. Presence/absence analyses assumed roughly uniform sequencing depth across donors, an assumption that may not hold. In a later analysis, TCR association rates were found to vary across HLA loci, with the most associated TCRs seen for DRB1 alleles and the fewest for HLA-C alleles. HLA typing was unavailable for some donors at each locus, so association tests used only the typed subset. Correlated functional status among segregating V segments might reflect linkage disequilibrium, but an unknown experimental factor could not be ruled out. Cytomegalovirus status was reported to be diagnosed by the classifier with high specificity and sensitivity in both the original and validation cohorts. Most TCR sequences were observed very rarely across donors, whereas some public TCRs were present in many individuals. Broadly in line with IMGT annotations, most TCR beta V segments showed up in productive rearrangements about 87% or about 30% of the time in an earlier analysis of approximately 640 of the donors. In a later analysis, HLA-associated TCR beta chains showed more clonal expansion and lower generation probabilities than non-associated chains that were equally common. The earlier analysis of 587 of the donors excluded some 15 rarely observed V segments, including chromosome 9 orphons, because counts were too low. For the cohort, immune exposure information was limited to CMV serostatus. A later genetic analysis reported fewer N-insertions in productive TCRs among donors in an Asian-associated ancestry cluster than the roughly 620-donor mean. According to the authors, the approach could potentially be generalized to other disease states and immunological phenotypes. Strong co-occurrence of HLA alleles, especially DR and DQ, made assigning TCR associations to individual alleles difficult. A group of highly shared sequence variants was considered likely to be a technical artifact of the sequencing pipeline. A later analysis found that most CMV-associated TCR beta chains appeared HLA-restricted, with HLA associations seemingly driven largely by CMV exposure. In a later analysis, over 15,000 TCR beta sequences were associated with specific HLA alleles at a false discovery rate of 0.05. A further reported finding was that TCR beta sequences accurately predicted the HLA-A and HLA-B alleles for most subjects in the first cohort. The cohort was sequenced for TCR beta chains only, and without alpha or paired-chain data the features that could be detected were limited. The study gave a list of about 150 TCR beta chains associated with cytomegalovirus. Some IMGT-functional V segments, including TRBV6-2 and TRBV6-3, could not be distinguished by the 87-base-pair reads and were therefore excluded. V-gene and J-gene trimming of TCR beta chains was associated with a missense DCLRE1C variant in a later genetic analysis, and the association was replicated in an independent cohort. In a later analysis, several top co-occurrence clusters were reported to appear linked to parvovirus B19, influenza, CMV and Epstein-Barr virus.

Taken from the germline V gene, the CDR1 and CDR2 loops are SNHLY and FYNNEI. The CDR3 covers 15 residues, taking in both the cysteine and the phenylalanine. Just the 45-base CDR3 DNA is kept, in frame starting at base 1. V and J are trimmed by 7 bases and 7 bases, and the gene matches miss 10 bases of the junction. In its sample, this clone was seen a few times. Its antigen remains unidentified. Qualities for individual bases were not recorded, and no much larger clone is one base off. The library was made by the immunoSEQ multiplex PCR assay. For the multiplex PCR, a mixture combining 60 forward primers for TCR Vbeta segments and 13 reverse primers for TCR Jbeta segments was used. The CDR3 region of rearranged TCR beta genes was amplified from genomic DNA by a multiplex PCR assay. The Illumina HiSeq System was used to sequence the amplified TCR beta libraries as 87-base-pair reads. The original pipeline was this. A later analysis tallied around 87 million unique TCR beta chains across the 650 to 750 repertoires, and approximately 12 million of those chains were shared by two or more donors. Raw reads were error-corrected and collapsed into unique sequences by a nearest-neighbor algorithm in which closely related sequences were merged to remove PCR and sequencing errors. V, D and J gene segments were assigned by aligning CDR3 sequences to IMGT reference sequences. Each retained sequence needed at least a six-nucleotide match to both a V gene segment and a J gene segment. Rearrangements were classified as productive when the CDR3 lacked stop codons and remained in frame with V and J, and all other rearrangements were classified as non-productive. CDR3 was defined according to IMGT convention as the region running from the second conserved V-encoded cysteine to the conserved J-encoded phenylalanine. The earlier analysis of about 500 of the donors excluded sequences that lacked an unambiguous match to a single V gene segment. In an earlier analysis of several hundred of the donors, V segments were called functional above 56.7% productive rearrangements and were called segregating when the between-donor standard deviation exceeded 5%. A statistical classification framework was built to diagnose cytomegalovirus status from the catalog of TCR beta chain sequences. In a later analysis, V and J genes were assigned by comparing TCR nucleotide sequences against IMGT/GENE-DB human TR gene sequences. A later analysis assigned CDR3 sequences and most-parsimonious VDJ recombination scenarios with the TCRdist pipeline. A later analysis defined each TCR beta chain by its CDR3 amino acid sequence plus V-gene family, and excluded reads lacking a unique V-gene family. To address suspected cross-contamination and a sequencing artifact, a later analysis removed around 600 highly shared, low-generation-probability nucleotide sequences. For each public chain, a later analysis derived a clonal expansion index from normalized ranks of inferred template counts within each repertoire. In a later analysis, generation probabilities were computed using a VDJ recombination model fitted to out-of-frame rearrangements, and the results were checked against IGoR. A later analysis scored TCR-TCR, TCR-HLA and TCR-CMV co-occurrence with hypergeometric tests, applying a repertoire-size bias correction to TCR pairs. To estimate false discovery rates, a later analysis permuted the HLA or CMV assignments 20 times. In a later analysis, co-occurring TCRs were grouped with DBSCAN, and TCRdist sequence similarity was added when clustering was performed within HLA-allele-positive subsets. Repertoires with fewer than 30,000 or more than 120,000 public chains, plus five repertoires with anomalous nucleotide sharing, were excluded from co-occurrence clustering. Not all clones reach the TCRdb copy of this immuneACCESS table, which keeps in-frame sequences only. Checked studies attribute under half of the gap to unresolved V genes and leave the rest unexplained. V, J and clone size derive from that table, while D and trimming were established from the DNA sequence. In all, the sample holds over 120,000 clones, and 75% to 80% of those were seen once. Of the sample, around 2.4% falls within the top ten clones.

The cohort was made up of roughly 670 healthy bone marrow donors. At the time of sampling, every cohort member was nominally healthy, though immune exposures that went unrecorded were likely present. The donor was CMV seropositive and was included in the group of approximately 300 seropositive cohort members. A peripheral blood sample was provided by each donor, and peripheral blood mononuclear cells were used for TCR beta sequencing. The Qiagen DNeasy Blood Extraction Kit was used to extract genomic DNA from the blood cell samples. Sample: PBMCs. The rearranged chain carries TRBV2 and TRBJ2-1, and 10 junctional nucleotides match TRBD2. The sequence was obtained from a woman younger than 35 in good health and CMV-seropositive. The DNA sequence is TGTGCCAGCAAGAGGGCCGGGACTAGCGTGAATGAGCAGTTCTTC. Its protein is CASKRAGTSVNEQFF.